This T cell receptor (beta chain) was recorded in a study of T cell repertoires in cytomegalovirus infection. Turning to the study itself: TCR beta signatures that were public indicated CMV infection and matching HLA type.

This clonotype has ten or more counts. Its antigen remains unknown. TCRdb passed the reads through MiXCR, listing each CDR3 protein once. The repertoire consists of about 400,000 distinct CDR3 sequences, with 15% to 20% occurring once and the leading ten covering less than 9.5%. Study outcomes and limitations: Adding up the frequency of public TCR beta families identified people who carried CMV plus the relevant HLA. HLA-C-restricted CMV-specific TCR beta clonotypes were dominant in the ex vivo response.

This CDR3 comprises 17 residues. With 6 bases clipped from V and 3 bases from J, the junction kept 7 bases outside the gene matches. Germline CDR1 and CDR2: SGHVS and FNYEAQ. Sequencing input: PBMCs. The TCR comes from a human donor in good health (CMV status not recorded). Some clones in this sample may be carry-over from other donors' samples. The rearrangement uses TRBV7-6 and TRBJ2-1; 14 bases are shared with TRBD2. The CDR3 protein is CASSGTSGSPVYNEQFF. For the CDR3, the DNA is TGTGCCAGCAGTGGGACTAGCGGGAGCCCTGTCTACAATGAGCAGTTCTTC.